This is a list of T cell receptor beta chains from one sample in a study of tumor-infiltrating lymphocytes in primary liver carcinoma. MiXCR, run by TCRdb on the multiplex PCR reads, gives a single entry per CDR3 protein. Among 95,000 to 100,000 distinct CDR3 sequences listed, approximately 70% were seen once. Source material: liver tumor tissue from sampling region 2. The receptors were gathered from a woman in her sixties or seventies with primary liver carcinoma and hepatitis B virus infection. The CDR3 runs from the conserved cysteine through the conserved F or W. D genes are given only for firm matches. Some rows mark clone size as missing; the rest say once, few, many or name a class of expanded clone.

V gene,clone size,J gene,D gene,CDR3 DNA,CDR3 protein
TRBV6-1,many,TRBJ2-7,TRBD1,TGTGCCAGCAGTATAACCCGGGACAGACCCTACGAGCAGTACTTC,CASSITRDRPYEQYF
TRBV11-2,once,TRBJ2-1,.,TGTGCCAGTAGTCCGGGCTCGAGGTATAGGGTGCAGTTCTTC,CASSPGSRYRVQFF
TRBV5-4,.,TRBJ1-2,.,TGTTCCAGCAGCTTGGCTCCACGCGGGACTCGATATGGCTACACCTTC,CSSSLAPRGTRYGYTF
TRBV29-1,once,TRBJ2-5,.,TGCAGCGTTGCGGCAGCAGGGGCAATAGAGACCCAGTGCTTC,CSVAAAGAIETQCF
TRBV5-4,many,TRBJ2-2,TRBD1,TGTGCCAGCAGCCAAAAACAGGGGTTAAACTACACCGGGGAGCTGTTTTTT,CASSQKQGLNYTGELFF
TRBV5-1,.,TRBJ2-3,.,TGCGCCAGCAGCCCCTGCGCCAGGGGCGTTGATACGCAGTATTTT,CASSPCARGVDTQYF
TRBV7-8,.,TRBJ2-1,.,TGTGCCAGTAGCATGGGCCGTAACAATGAGCAGTTCTTC,CASSMGRNNEQFF
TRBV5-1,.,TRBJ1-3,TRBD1,TGCGCCAGCGGCGACAGGGACCTTGGAAACACCATATATTTT,CASGDRDLGNTIYF
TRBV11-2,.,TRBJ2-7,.,TGTGCCAGCAGCTTTCCCCGTGGCGGACGCGTGCAGTGCTTC,CASSFPRGGRVQCF
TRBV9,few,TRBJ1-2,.,TGTGCCAGCAGCCCCCAGGGAGGGTGGAACTATGGCTACACCTTC,CASSPQGGWNYGYTF
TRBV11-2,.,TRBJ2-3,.,TGTGCTAGCAGCCTAGATCGAGGAGATACGCACTATTTT,CASSLDRGDTHYF
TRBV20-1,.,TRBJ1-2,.,TGCGGTGCTAACCCCGGGACTCCTAACTATGGCTACACCTTC,CGANPGTPNYGYTF
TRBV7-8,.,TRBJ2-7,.,TGTGCCACCCGACACCTCTCTTACGAGCAGTACTTC,CATRHLSYEQYF
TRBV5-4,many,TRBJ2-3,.,TGTGCCAGCAGCTTGTGGTACGGAACTAGCACAGATACGCAGTATTTT,CASSLWYGTSTDTQYF
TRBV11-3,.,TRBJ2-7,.,TGTACCAGCAGCTTAGGACCGGGCGGGGTCTGGGAGCAGTACTTC,CTSSLGPGGVWEQYF
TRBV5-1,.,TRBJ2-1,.,TGCGTCAGCAGCTTGGATGGCGGGATCTACAATGGGCAGTTCTTC,CVSSLDGGIYNGQFF
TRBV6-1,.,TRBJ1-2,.,TGTGTCAGCAGTGAAGCGTGGGGATTCCGCTATGGCTACACCTTC,CVSSEAWGFRYGYTF
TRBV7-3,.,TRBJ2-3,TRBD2,TGTGCCAGCAGCCAAGCTAGCGGGAGTTCTCGCAGCACAGATACGCAGTATTTT,CASSQASGSSRSTDTQYF
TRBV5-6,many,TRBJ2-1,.,TGTGCCAGCAGGGACAGTTACAATGAGCAGTTCTTC,CASRDSYNEQFF
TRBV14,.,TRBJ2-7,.,TGTGCCAGCAGCCACCCCCTGGCCTACGAGCAATACTTC,CASSHPLAYEQYF
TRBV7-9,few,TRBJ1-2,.,TGTGCCAGCAGCTTGGGGGATGGCTACACCTTC,CASSLGDGYTF
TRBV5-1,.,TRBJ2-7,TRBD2,TGCGCCAGCAGCTTGGAGGCTAGCGGGCCTGGCGAGCAGTACTTC,CASSLEASGPGEQYF
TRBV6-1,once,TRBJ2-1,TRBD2,TGTGCCAGCAAGGGCACTAGCGGGAGCTCCTACCATGAGCAGTTCTTC,CASKGTSGSSYHEQFF
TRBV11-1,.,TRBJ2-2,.,TGTGCCAATAGCGCCCGGCCATTCCTAGTTAACACCGGGGAGCCGTTTTTT,CANSARPFLVNTGEPFF
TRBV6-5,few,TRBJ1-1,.,TGTGCCAGCAGTTACCGAAGGTTGGGGACTGGAGCTCTCTTT,CASSYRRLGTGALF
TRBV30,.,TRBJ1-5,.,TGTGCCTGGAGAGTGAACCGCAATCAGCCCCAGCATTTT,CAWRVNRNQPQHF
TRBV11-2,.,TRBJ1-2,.,TGTGCCAGCAGCTTAGAGCCTACCAACTATAGGTACACCTTC,CASSLEPTNYRYTF
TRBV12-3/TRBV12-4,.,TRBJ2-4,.,TGCGTCAGCAGCCCATTGACAGGGAGGGGGTCCGACAAAAACATTCAGTACTTC,CVSSPLTGRGSDKNIQYF
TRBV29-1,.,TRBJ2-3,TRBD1,TGCAGCTTTGGGGGACAGGGAAACAATCAGCCCCAGTATTTT,CSFGGQGNNQPQYF
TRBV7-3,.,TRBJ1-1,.,TGTGCCAGCAGCTGGGACTCGAACACTGAAGCCTTCTTT,CASSWDSNTEAFF
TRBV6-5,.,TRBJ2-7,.,TGTGCCAGCAGTTACCGTGGGCTACGGAATAAAGGGCAGTACTTC,CASSYRGLRNKGQYF
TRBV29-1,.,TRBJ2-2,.,TGCAGCGTCTCATACACCGGGGAGCTGTTTTTT,CSVSYTGELFF
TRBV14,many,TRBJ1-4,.,TGTGCCAGCAGCCAAGGAAACCGGCCAGATCGGGCAACTAATGAAAAACTGTTTTTT,CASSQGNRPDRATNEKLFF
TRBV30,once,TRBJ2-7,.,TGTGCCTGGAGTATGGCCGCCTACGAGCAGTACTTC,CAWSMAAYEQYF
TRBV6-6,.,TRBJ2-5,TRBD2,TGTGCCTGCAGCAACCCACGGACTAGCGGGACGGGACAGACCCAGTACTTC,CACSNPRTSGTGQTQYF
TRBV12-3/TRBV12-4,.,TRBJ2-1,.,TGTGCCAGTAGTCCCCTTGTTTCTAGCTTCAACAATAAGCAGTTCTTC,CASSPLVSSFNNKQFF
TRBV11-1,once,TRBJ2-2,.,TGTGCCAGTAGACCGAGCCTTAACACCGGGGAGCTGTTCTTT,CASRPSLNTGELFF
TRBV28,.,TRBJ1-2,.,TGTGCCAGCAGTTTCCAGTTGGGGGCTACTAACTATGGCTACACCTTC,CASSFQLGATNYGYTF
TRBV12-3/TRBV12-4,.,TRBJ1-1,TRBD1,TGTGCCAGCAGCCGACAGGGGAACAGTGAAGTCTTCTTT,CASSRQGNSEVFF
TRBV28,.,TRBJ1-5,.,TGTGCCATCCACAAGGGGAGCAATCAGCCCCAGCATTTT,CAIHKGSNQPQHF
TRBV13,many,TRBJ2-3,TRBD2,TGTGCCAGCAGCTTAGCGGGGACTAGCGGGATTCGCACAGATACGCAGTATTTT,CASSLAGTSGIRTDTQYF
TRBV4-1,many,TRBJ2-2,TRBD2,TGCGCCAGCAGCCAAGATCTAGGGAGGGGTCGGAGATCCGGGGAGCTGTTTTTT,CASSQDLGRGRRSGELFF
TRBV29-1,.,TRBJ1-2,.,TGTAGCGCCGACTCTGGCTACATCTTC,CSADSGYIF